This T cell receptor (beta chain) was identified during a study of metastatic and nonmetastatic thyroid tumors. Study background: Repertoires were compared across blood and tumor or nodule tissue from malignant and benign thyroid patients. Study-level points and caveats: Benign nodules were reported to have significantly lower TCR beta diversity than malignant thyroid tumors, in blood and tumor.

Thyroid surgery took place with no prior treatment in any patient. TCRdb re-called the PCR reads via MiXCR. The sample gives tens of thousands of clones, about 20% of which show up once; 15% to 18% is in the top ten. This clone was observed at least ten times. Its antigen is not identified. This TCR was sampled from a female donor with papillary thyroid cancer or a benign thyroid nodule (not recorded which). Some clones in this sample may be carry-over from other donors' samples. Sequencing was done on a sample of blood.

The CDR3 DNA follows: TGTGCCAGCAGCGCCGACCTGGGGAATTCACCCCTCCACTTT. Protein product: CASSADLGNSPLHF. The V and J genes are TRBV9 and TRBJ1-6; D call uncertain. The germline V gene encodes CDR1 SGDLS and CDR2 YYNGEE. Trimming removed 3 bases from V and 7 bases from J, with 11 bases in between. The CDR3 length is 14 residues.